This passage covers 3 T cell receptor beta chains from one sample sequenced in a study of regulatory T cells in long-lasting Graves disease (dated by TCRdb to 2020 to 2022). Library method: multiplex PCR. Sequenced using an Illumina HiSeq 4000. iRepertoire HTBI primers and Arm-PCR amplification of CDR3 regions were used to construct TCR beta libraries. Clones were called with MiXCR by TCRdb after fastp trimmed the public reads at Q25, and only in-frame beta chains were retained. Duplicate CDR3 protein sequences are folded into a single record with the most common DNA and genes. The sample data list 350,000 to 450,000 distinct CDR3 sequences, and about an eighth of these were observed just once. The ten largest clonotypes hold approximately 20% of the sample. This specimen's time point label, per the study, means: newly diagnosed GD, antithyroid drugs for less than 3 months. RNA was extracted from PBMCs in TRIzol for both TCR sequencing and RNA sequencing.

These data also formed part of another study, on T cells in Graves' hyperthyroidism and ophthalmopathy.

This material consisted of peripheral blood mononuclear cells (PBMCs), taken at new diagnosis, from a patient treated with antithyroid drugs. These receptors came from a woman aged 18-30 years with Graves disease. Donor details come from another sample of the same person, matched by shared clones.

This clonotype has only a few counts. This chain connects TRBV28 to TRBJ1-5; TRBD1 aligns across 9 bases. The J segment lost 6 bases and the V segment lost 5 bases, leaving 8 bases of the junction unmatched. Germline CDR1 is MDHEN and CDR2 is SYDVKM. CDR3 length: 15 amino acids. The CDR3 region has the DNA TGTGCCAGCAGTGCGGACAGGGGTTTTGGTCAGCCCCAGCATTTT. It is translated as CASSADRGFGQPQHF.

In its sample, this clonotype was seen many times. A read error may produce the germline difference seen at one junction end. This chain connects TRBV6-1 to TRBJ2-1, with 11 nucleotides matching TRBD2. CDR3 size: 15 residues. Germline V gene sequence: CDR1 MNHNS, CDR2 SASEGT. DNA for the CDR3: TGCGCCAGCAGTGAGGGGACTAGCGGTTACAATGAGCAGTTCTTC. It is translated as CASSEGTSGYNEQFF.

Of note for this clonotype: With a much larger clone just one base away, this may be a read error. The chain combines TRBV12-3 or TRBV12-4 with TRBJ1-1; D is possibly TRBD1 (6 bases). Trimming cost V 6 bases and J 4 bases, with 18 bases left between them. The CDR3 is 15 amino acids. CDR3 residues: CASRTGGRGCTEAFF. Here the CDR3 DNA reads TGTGCCAGCAGAACCGGGGGGAGGGGGTGCACTGAAGCTTTCTTT.